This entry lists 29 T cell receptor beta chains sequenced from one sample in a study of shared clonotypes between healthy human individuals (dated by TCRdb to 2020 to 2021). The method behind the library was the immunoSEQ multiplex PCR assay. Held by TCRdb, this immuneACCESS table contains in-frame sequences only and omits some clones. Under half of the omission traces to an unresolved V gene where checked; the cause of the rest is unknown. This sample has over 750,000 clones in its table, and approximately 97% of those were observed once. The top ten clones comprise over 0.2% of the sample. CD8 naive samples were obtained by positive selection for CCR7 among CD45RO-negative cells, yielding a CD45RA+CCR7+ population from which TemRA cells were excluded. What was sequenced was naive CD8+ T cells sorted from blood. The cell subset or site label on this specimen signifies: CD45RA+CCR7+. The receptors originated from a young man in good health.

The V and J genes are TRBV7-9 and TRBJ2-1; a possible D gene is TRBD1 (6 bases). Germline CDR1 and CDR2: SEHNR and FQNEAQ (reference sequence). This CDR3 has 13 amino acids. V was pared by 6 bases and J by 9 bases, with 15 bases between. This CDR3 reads CASRRGQAPEQFF. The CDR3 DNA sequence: TGTGCCAGCAGACGGGGACAAGCCCCTGAGCAGTTCTTC.

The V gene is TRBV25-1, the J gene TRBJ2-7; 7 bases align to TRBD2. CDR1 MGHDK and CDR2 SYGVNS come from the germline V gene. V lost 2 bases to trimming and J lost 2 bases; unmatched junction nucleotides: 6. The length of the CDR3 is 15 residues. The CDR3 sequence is CASSEVGEGPYEQYF. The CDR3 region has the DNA TGTGCCAGCAGTGAAGTCGGGGAGGGGCCCTACGAGCAGTACTTC.

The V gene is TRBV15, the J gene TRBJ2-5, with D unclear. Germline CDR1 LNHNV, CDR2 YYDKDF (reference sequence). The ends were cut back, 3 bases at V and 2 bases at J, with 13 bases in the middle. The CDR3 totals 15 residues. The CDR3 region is CATSRVNLEQETQYF. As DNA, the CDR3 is TGTGCCACCAGCAGGGTCAACCTGGAGCAAGAGACCCAGTACTTC.

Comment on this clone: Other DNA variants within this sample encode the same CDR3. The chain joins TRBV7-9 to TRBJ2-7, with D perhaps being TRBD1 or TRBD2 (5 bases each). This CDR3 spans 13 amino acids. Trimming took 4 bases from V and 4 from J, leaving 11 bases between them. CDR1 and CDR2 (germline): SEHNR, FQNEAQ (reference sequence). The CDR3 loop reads CASSSGPSYEQYF. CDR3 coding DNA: TGTGCCAGCAGCTCGGGACCTTCTTACGAGCAGTACTTC.

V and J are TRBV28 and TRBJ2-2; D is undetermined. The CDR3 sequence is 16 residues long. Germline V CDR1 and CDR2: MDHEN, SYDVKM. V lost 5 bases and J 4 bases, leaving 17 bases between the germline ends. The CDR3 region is CASSPLAGVGTGELFF. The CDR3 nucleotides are TGTGCCAGCAGTCCCCTCGCTGGTGTGGGCACCGGGGAGCTGTTTTTT.

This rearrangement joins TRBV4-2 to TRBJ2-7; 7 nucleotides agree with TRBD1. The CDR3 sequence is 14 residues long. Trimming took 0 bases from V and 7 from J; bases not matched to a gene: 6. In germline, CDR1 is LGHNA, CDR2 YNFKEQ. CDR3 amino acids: CASSQERGTVEQYF. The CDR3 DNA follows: TGTGCCAGCAGCCAAGAGAGGGGGACAGTTGAGCAGTACTTC.

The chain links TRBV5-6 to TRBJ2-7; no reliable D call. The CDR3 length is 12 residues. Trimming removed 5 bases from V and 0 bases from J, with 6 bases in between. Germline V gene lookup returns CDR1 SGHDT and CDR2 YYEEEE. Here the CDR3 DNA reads TGTGCCAGCAGTTATAGCTCCTACGAGCAGTACTTC. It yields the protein CASSYSSYEQYF.

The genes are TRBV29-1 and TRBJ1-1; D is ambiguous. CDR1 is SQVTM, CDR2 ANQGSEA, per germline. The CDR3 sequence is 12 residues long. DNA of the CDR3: TGCAGTGCGAGCAGACTGAACACTGAAGCTTTCTTT. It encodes CSASRLNTEAFF.

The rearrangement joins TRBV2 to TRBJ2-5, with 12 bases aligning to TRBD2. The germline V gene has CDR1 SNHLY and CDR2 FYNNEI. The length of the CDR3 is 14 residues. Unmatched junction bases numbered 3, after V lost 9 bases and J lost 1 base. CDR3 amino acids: CARGLAGLQETQYF. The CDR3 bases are TGTGCCAGGGGACTAGCGGGCCTCCAAGAGACCCAGTACTTC.

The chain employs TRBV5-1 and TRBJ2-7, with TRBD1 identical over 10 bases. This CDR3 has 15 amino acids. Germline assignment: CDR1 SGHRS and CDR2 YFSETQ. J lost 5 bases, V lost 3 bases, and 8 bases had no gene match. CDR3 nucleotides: TGCGCCAGCAGCTCCGGGACAGGGGCTGGTCACGAGCAGTACTTC. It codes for CASSSGTGAGHEQYF.

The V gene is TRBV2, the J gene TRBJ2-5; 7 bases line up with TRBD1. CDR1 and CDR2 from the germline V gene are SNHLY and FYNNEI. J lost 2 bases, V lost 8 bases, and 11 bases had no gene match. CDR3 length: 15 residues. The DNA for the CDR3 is TGTGCCAGCCTAGAGGGGGCGGCTCTACAAGAGACCCAGTACTTC. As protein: CASLEGAALQETQYF.

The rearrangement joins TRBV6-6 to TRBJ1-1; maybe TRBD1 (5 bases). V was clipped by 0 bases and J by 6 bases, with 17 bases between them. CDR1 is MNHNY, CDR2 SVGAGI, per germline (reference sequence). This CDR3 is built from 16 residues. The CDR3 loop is CASSYSGQSGWSEAFF. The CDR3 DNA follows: TGTGCCAGCAGTTACTCTGGTCAGTCAGGGTGGTCTGAAGCTTTCTTT.

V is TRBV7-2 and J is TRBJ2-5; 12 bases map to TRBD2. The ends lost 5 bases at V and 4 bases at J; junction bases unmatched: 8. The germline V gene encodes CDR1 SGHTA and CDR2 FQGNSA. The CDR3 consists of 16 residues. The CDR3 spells CASSAPLAGGIETQYF. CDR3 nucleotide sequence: TGTGCCAGCAGCGCCCCGCTAGCGGGAGGGATAGAGACCCAGTACTTC.

CDR3 protein: CASSYGTGLGNTIYF. In DNA, the CDR3 is TGTGCCAGCAGTTACGGGACAGGGCTTGGAAACACCATATATTTT. The chain recombines TRBV6-5 with TRBJ1-3, with 9 bases fitting TRBD1. The CDR3 totals 15 residues. J gave up 3 bases and V 2 bases, and 2 bases lay outside the gene matches. Germline-derived CDR1 and CDR2 are MNHEY and SVGAGI.

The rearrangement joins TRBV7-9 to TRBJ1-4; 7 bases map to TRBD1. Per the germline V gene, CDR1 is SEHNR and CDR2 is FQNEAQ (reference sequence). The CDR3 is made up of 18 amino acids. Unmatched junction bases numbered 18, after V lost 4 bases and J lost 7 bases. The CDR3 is CASSSPHGGQAGGEKLFF. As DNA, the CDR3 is TGTGCCAGCAGCTCCCCGCATGGTGGACAGGCCGGAGGTGAAAAACTGTTTTTT.

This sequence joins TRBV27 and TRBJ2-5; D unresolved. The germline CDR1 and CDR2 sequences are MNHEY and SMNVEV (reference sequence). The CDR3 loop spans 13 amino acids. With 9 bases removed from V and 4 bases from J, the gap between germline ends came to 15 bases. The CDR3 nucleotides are TGTGCCAGTCTAAGTCCTGGGCGAGAGACCCAGTACTTC. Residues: CASLSPGRETQYF.

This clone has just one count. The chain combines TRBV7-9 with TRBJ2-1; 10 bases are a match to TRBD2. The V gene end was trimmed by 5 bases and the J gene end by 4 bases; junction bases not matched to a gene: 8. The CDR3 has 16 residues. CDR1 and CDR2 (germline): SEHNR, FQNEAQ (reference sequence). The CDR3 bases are TGTGCCAGCAGCGCCAGTAGCGGGAGGCAGTACAATGAGCAGTTCTTC. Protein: CASSASSGRQYNEQFF. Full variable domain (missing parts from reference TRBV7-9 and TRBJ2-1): DTGVSQNPRHKITKRGQNVTFRCDPISEHNRLYWYRQTLGQGPEFLTYFQNEAQLEKSRLLSDRFSAERPKGSFSTLEIQRTEQGDSAMYLCASSASSGRQYNEQFFGPGTRLTVL.

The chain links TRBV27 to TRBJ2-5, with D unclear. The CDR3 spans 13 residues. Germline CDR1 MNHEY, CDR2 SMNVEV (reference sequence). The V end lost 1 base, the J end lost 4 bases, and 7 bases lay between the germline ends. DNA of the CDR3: TGTGCCAGCAGTTTATTCCCTACAGAGACCCAGTACTTC. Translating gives CASSLFPTETQYF.

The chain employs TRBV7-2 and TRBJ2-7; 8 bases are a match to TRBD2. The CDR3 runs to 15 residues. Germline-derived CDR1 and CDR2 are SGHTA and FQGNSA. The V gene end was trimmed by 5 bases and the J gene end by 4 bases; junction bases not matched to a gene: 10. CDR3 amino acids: CASSPWGTSEYEQYF. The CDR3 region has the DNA TGTGCCAGCAGCCCCTGGGGGACTAGTGAATACGAGCAGTACTTC. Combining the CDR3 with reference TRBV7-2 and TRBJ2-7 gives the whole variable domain GAGVSQSPSNKVTEKGKDVELRCDPISGHTALYWYRQSLGQGLEFLIYFQGNSAPDKSGLPSDRFSAERTGGSVSTLTIQRTQQEDSAVYLCASSPWGTSEYEQYFGPGTRLTVT.

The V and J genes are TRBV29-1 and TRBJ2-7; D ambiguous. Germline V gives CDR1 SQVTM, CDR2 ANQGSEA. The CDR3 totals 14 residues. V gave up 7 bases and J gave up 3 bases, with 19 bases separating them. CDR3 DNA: TGCAGCGGGACGGACCTCGGCCCCTTCTACGAGCAGTACTTC. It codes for CSGTDLGPFYEQYF.

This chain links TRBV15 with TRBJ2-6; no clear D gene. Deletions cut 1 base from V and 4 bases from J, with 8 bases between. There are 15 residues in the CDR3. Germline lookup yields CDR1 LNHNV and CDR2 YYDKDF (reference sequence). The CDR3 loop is CATSRGLVGANVLTF. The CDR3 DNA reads TGTGCCACCAGCAGAGGTCTGGTCGGGGCCAACGTCCTGACTTTC. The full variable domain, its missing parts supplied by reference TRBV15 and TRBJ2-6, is DAMVIQNPRYQVTQFGKPVTLSCSQTLNHNVMYWYQQKSSQAPKLLFHYYDKDFNNEADTPDNFQSRRPNTSFCFLDIRSPGLGDTAMYLCATSRGLVGANVLTFGAGSRLTVL.

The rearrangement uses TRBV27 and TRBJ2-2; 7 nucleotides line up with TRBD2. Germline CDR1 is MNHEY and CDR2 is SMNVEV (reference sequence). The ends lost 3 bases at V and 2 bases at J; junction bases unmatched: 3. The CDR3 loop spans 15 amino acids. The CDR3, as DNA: TGTGCCAGCAGTTTTAGCGGGCCCAACACCGGGGAGCTGTTTTTT. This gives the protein CASSFSGPNTGELFF.

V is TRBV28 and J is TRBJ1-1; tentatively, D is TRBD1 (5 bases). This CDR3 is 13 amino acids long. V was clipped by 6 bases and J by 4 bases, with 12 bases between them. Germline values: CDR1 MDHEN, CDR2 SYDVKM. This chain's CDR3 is CASSFRDFTEAFF. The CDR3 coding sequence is TGTGCCAGCAGCTTCCGGGACTTCACTGAAGCTTTCTTT.

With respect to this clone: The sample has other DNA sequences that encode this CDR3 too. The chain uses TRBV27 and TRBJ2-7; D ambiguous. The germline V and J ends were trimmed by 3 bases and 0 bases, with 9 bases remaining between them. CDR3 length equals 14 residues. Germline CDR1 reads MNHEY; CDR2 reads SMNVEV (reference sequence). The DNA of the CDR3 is TGTGCCAGCAGTTTTGGACGGAGCTCCTACGAGCAGTACTTC. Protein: CASSFGRSSYEQYF.

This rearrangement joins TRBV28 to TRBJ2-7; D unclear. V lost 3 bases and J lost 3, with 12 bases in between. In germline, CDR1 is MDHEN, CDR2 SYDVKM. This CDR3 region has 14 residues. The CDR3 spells CASSFHLDGYEQYF. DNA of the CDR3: TGTGCCAGCAGTTTCCACTTGGACGGCTACGAGCAGTACTTC.

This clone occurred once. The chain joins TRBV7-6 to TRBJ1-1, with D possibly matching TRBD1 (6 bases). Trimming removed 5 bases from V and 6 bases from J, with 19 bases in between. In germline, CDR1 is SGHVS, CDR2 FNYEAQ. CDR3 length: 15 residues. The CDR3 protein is CASSTGQGFVPEAFF. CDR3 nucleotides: TGTGCCAGCAGCACAGGGCAGGGGTTCGTCCCTGAAGCTTTCTTT.

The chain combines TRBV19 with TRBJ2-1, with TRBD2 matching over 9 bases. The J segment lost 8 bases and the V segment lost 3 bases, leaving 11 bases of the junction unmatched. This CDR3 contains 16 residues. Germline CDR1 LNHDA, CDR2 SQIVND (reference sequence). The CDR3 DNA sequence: TGTGCCAGTAGTATTTTTCTAGCGGGATTACGCGATGAGCAGTTCTTC. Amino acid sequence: CASSIFLAGLRDEQFF.

The CDR3 DNA is TGTGCCAGCAGTTGGAAGATGCAGGGATCGAACACTGAAGCTTTCTTT. Its protein is CASSWKMQGSNTEAFF. The genes are TRBV6-5 and TRBJ1-1; weak D call: TRBD1 (5 bases). Looked up from germline, CDR1 is MNHEY and CDR2 is SVGAGI. Trimming removed 4 bases from V and 1 base from J, with 16 bases in between. This CDR3 spans 16 amino acids.

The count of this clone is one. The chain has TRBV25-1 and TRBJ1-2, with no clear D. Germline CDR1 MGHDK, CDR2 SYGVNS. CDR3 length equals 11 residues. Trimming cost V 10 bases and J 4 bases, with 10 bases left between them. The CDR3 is CATARGYGYTF. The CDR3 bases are TGTGCCACCGCCCGGGGCTATGGCTACACCTTC.